These 9 T cell receptor beta chains came from one sample sequenced in a study of CD8 T cells in Susac syndrome. Random hexamers primed reverse transcription of roughly 0.45 to 1 ug RNA. MiXCR, run by TCRdb on the immunoSEQ multiplex PCR reads, gives a single entry per CDR3 protein. Among around 140,000 distinct CDR3 sequences listed, roughly 94% were seen once. Material: CD4+ T cells from PBMCs. These receptor sequences come from a human donor with Susac syndrome.

The CDR3 loop is CASSQVGAGGETQYF. CDR3 DNA sequence: TGTGCCAGCAGCCAAGTCGGAGCGGGAGGAGAGACCCAGTACTTC. This chain connects TRBV3-1 to TRBJ2-5, with 9 nucleotides matching TRBD2. V was pared by 1 base and J by 4 bases, with 4 bases of the junction left unmatched. CDR1 is LGHDT, CDR2 YNNKEL, per germline (reference sequence). The CDR3 consists of 15 residues.

The CDR3 here is CASRPDLARPYEQYF. The CDR3 region has the DNA TGCGCCAGCAGACCAGATCTAGCGCGGCCCTACGAGCAGTACTTC. This chain connects TRBV5-1 to TRBJ2-7; perhaps TRBD2 as D (6 bases). The germline V gene encodes CDR1 SGHRS and CDR2 YFSETQ. With 5 bases removed from V and 2 bases from J, the gap between germline ends came to 17 bases. The CDR3 is 15 amino acids. The variable domain in full, completed from reference TRBV5-1 and TRBJ2-7, reads KAGVTQTPRYLIKTRGQQVTLSCSPISGHRSVSWYQQTPGQGLQFLFEYFSETQRNKGNFPGRFSGRQFSNSRSEMNVSTLELGDSALYLCASRPDLARPYEQYFGPGTRLTVT.

The rearrangement uses TRBV28 and TRBJ1-6, with 9 bases lining up with TRBD1. CDR3 length: 16 residues. Germline CDR1 reads MDHEN; CDR2 reads SYDVKM. Trimming at V came to 5 bases and at J to 8 bases, leaving 10 bases not matched to a gene. For the CDR3, the DNA is TGTGCCAGCAGTACCTCCGGACAGGGGAGGTATTCACCCCTCCACTTT. It encodes CASSTSGQGRYSPLHF.

The V gene is TRBV30, the J gene TRBJ1-4; 7 bases match TRBD1. Germline CDR1 is GTSNPN and CDR2 is SVGIG (reference sequence). The CDR3 length is 15 residues. The ends lost 4 bases at V and 3 bases at J; junction bases unmatched: 8. Here the CDR3 DNA reads TGTGCCTGGAAGGTTGGGCAGGGGGCTAATGAAAAACTGTTTTTT. Translation: CAWKVGQGANEKLFF. Using reference TRBV30 and TRBJ1-4 for the parts outside the CDR3, the full variable domain is SQTIHQWPATLVQPVGSPLSLECTVEGTSNPNLYWYRQAAGRGLQLLFYSVGIGQISSEVPQNLSASRPQDRQFILSSKKLLLSDSGFYLCAWKVGQGANEKLFFGSGTQLSVL.

The V and J genes are TRBV24-1 and TRBJ1-2, with D perhaps TRBD1 (5 bases). The CDR3 contains 13 residues. CDR1 and CDR2 from the germline V gene are KGHDR and SFDVKD. Trimming removed 3 bases at V and 8 bases at J, with 12 bases between. CDR3: CATSDPQGRGYTF. The DNA of the CDR3 is TGTGCCACCAGTGATCCGCAGGGCCGGGGCTACACCTTC.

This chain connects TRBV20-1 to TRBJ1-2; 12 bases agree with TRBD1. V lost 6 bases, J lost 6 bases, and 8 bases stayed unmatched. This CDR3 is built from 14 residues. Looked up from germline, CDR1 is DFQATT and CDR2 is SNEGSKA (reference sequence). The CDR3 reads CSARDRGRFDGYTF. The DNA of the CDR3 is TGCAGTGCGCGGGACAGGGGGCGCTTTGATGGCTACACCTTC.

V and J are TRBV24-1 and TRBJ2-1; D remains ambiguous. CDR3 length: 15 residues. Trimming took 1 base from V and 4 from J, leaving 10 bases between them. CDR1 and CDR2 from the germline V gene are KGHDR and SFDVKD. The CDR3 spells CATSDLTGTYNEQFF. The CDR3 DNA sequence: TGTGCCACCAGTGATTTAACTGGAACTTACAATGAGCAGTTCTTC.

This chain joins TRBV28 and TRBJ2-5; D is unresolved. This CDR3 spans 15 amino acids. Germline-derived CDR1 and CDR2 are MDHEN and SYDVKM. V was trimmed by 5 bases and J by 0 bases, leaving 13 bases between them. Here the CDR3 DNA reads TGTGCCAGCAGTCCCTCAGGACGGTACCAAGAGACCCAGTACTTC. It yields the protein CASSPSGRYQETQYF.

The rearrangement links TRBV12-3 or TRBV12-4 to TRBJ2-1; D is undetermined. This CDR3 has 16 residues. V was cut by 4 bases and J by 3 bases, with 16 bases left in between. The CDR3 DNA follows: TGTGCCAGCAGTTCCTCTCCGCGCCCCCACTACAATGAGCAGTTCTTC. Protein product: CASSSSPRPHYNEQFF.